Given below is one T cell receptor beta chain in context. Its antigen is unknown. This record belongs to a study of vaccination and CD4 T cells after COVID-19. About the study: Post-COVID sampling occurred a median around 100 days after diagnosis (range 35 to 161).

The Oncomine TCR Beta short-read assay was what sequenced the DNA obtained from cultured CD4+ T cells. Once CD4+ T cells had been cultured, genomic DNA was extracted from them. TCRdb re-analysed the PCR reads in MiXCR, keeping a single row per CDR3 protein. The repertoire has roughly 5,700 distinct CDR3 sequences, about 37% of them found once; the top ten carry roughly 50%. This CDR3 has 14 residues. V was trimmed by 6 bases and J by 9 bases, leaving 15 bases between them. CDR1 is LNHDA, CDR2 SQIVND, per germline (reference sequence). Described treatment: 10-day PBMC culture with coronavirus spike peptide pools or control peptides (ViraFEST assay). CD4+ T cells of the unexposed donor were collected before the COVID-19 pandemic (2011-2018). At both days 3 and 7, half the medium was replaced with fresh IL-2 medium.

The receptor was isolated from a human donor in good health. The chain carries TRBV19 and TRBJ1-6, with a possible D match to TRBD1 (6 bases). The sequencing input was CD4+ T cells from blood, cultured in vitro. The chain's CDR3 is CASRGRQDISPLHF. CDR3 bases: TGTGCCAGTAGGGGACGACAGGATATTTCACCCCTCCACTTT.